Below are 26 T cell receptor beta chains sequenced from a single sample in a study of cytomegalovirus exposure and HLA in healthy donors. Clones were read by immunoSEQ multiplex PCR, and TCRdb kept only the in-frame ones, dropping some. The sample has over 200,000 clones; around four fifths are singletons. Sequencing was carried out using PBMCs. These receptors were taken from a woman between 18 and 30 years old in good health and CMV-seronegative.

The gene calls are TRBV27 and TRBJ2-7; D might be TRBD1 or TRBD2, each matching 5 bases. Germline V gives CDR1 MNHEY, CDR2 SMNVEV (reference sequence). The CDR3 length is 15 residues. The V end lost 3 bases, the J end lost 0 bases, and 12 bases lay between the germline ends. CDR3 DNA sequence: TGTGCCAGCAGTTTTGGGGGTGGCCCCTCCTACGAGCAGTACTTC. It yields the protein CASSFGGGPSYEQYF.

Note on this clone: Within the sample, other DNA sequences also encode this same CDR3. The CDR3 reads CASSLNTEAFF. Written as DNA, the CDR3 is TGCGCCAGCAGCCTGAACACTGAAGCTTTCTTT. This sequence joins TRBV5-1 and TRBJ1-1; D is ambiguous. V was clipped by 4 bases and J by 0 bases, with 1 base between them. This CDR3 is 11 amino acids long. Germline V gene sequence: CDR1 SGHRS, CDR2 YFSETQ. The full variable domain, completed using reference TRBV5-1 and TRBJ1-1, is KAGVTQTPRYLIKTRGQQVTLSCSPISGHRSVSWYQQTPGQGLQFLFEYFSETQRNKGNFPGRFSGRQFSNSRSEMNVSTLELGDSALYLCASSLNTEAFFGQGTRLTVV.

This chain links TRBV5-1 with TRBJ1-1, with D possibly matching TRBD1 (5 bases). The CDR3 sequence is 15 residues long. CDR1 SGHRS and CDR2 YFSETQ come from the germline V gene. Trimming took 4 bases from V and 4 from J, leaving 17 bases between them. This chain's CDR3 is CASSKTPGFGTEAFF. The CDR3 DNA reads as TGCGCCAGCAGCAAAACACCAGGGTTCGGCACTGAAGCTTTCTTT.

This rearrangement joins TRBV2 to TRBJ2-1, with D possibly being TRBD2 (5 bases). The CDR3 extends over 12 amino acids. Per the germline V gene, CDR1 is SNHLY and CDR2 is FYNNEI. Trimming took off 6 bases at V and 15 bases at J, with 18 bases between the two ends. The CDR3 region is CASSRTLARMFF. In DNA, the CDR3 is TGTGCCAGCAGCAGGACCCTAGCCAGGATGTTCTTC.

This clone was found once. The V gene is TRBV6-6, the J gene TRBJ2-1; 12 bases agree with TRBD1. The CDR3 spans 15 residues. The junction had 6 bases not matched to a gene; V was cut back by 6 bases and J by 6 bases. Germline loops: CDR1 MNHNY, CDR2 SVGAGI (reference sequence). CDR3 nucleotides: TGTGCCAGCAGGATGGGACAGGGGGCGAGCAATGAGCAGTTCTTC. Translated, it gives CASRMGQGASNEQFF.

This sequence joins TRBV5-8 and TRBJ1-6; unclear D gene. This CDR3 has 15 residues. The V gene's germline CDR1 is SGHTS and CDR2 YDEGEE. V was cut by 0 bases and J by 10 bases, with 14 bases left in between. The CDR3 DNA reads TGTGCCAGCAGCTTGGTAGGCGCCGCGGGGTCACCCCTCCACTTT. This translates into CASSLVGAAGSPLHF.

The genes are TRBV5-6 and TRBJ1-4, with D possibly matching TRBD1 (5 bases). CDR3 length equals 15 residues. Germline assignment: CDR1 SGHDT and CDR2 YYEEEE. The V gene lost 0 bases and the J gene lost 4 bases, with 10 bases spanning the gap. The CDR3: CASSLAPGINEKLFF. CDR3 nucleotides: TGTGCCAGCAGCTTGGCGCCAGGGATTAATGAAAAACTGTTTTTT.

The chain is built from TRBV30 and TRBJ1-1; D gene unclear. CDR1 GTSNPN and CDR2 SVGIG come from the germline V gene (reference sequence). This CDR3 has 12 residues. V lost 8 bases and J 1 base, leaving 11 bases between the germline ends. The CDR3, as DNA: TGTGCCCGTGGATCAGGGAACACTGAAGCTTTCTTT. This sequence encodes CARGSGNTEAFF. The full variable domain, rest sourced from reference TRBV30 and TRBJ1-1, is SQTIHQWPATLVQPVGSPLSLECTVEGTSNPNLYWYRQAAGRGLQLLFYSVGIGQISSEVPQNLSASRPQDRQFILSSKKLLLSDSGFYLCARGSGNTEAFFGQGTRLTVV.

V is TRBV6-1 and J is TRBJ2-5; 13 nucleotides line up with TRBD2. In germline, CDR1 is MNHNS, CDR2 SASEGT. V shed 3 bases and J 5 bases; nucleotides not matched to a gene: 12. This CDR3 spans 18 amino acids. The CDR3 region has the DNA TGTGCCAGCAGTGAGAGACGGACTAGCGGGAGTGCTGGGGAGACCCAGTACTTC. This codes for CASSERRTSGSAGETQYF.

Here the CDR3 DNA reads TGTGCCAGCAGCCTCTCGGGGGTAGGCGGGGAGCTGTTTTTT. Protein sequence: CASSLSGVGGELFF. V gene TRBV2 combines with J gene TRBJ2-2, with D possibly matching TRBD2 (6 bases). The CDR3 covers 14 residues. Germline CDR1 and CDR2: SNHLY and FYNNEI. The V end lost 6 bases, the J end lost 7 bases, and 15 bases lay between the germline ends.

The V and J genes are TRBV9 and TRBJ1-1; D is uncertain. Trimming cost V 0 bases and J 8 bases, with 14 bases left between them. Germline loops: CDR1 SGDLS, CDR2 YYNGEE. The length of the CDR3 is 14 residues. Here the CDR3 reads CASSVVRDISEAFF. DNA of the CDR3: TGTGCCAGCAGCGTAGTTCGGGATATCTCGGAAGCTTTCTTT.

Only a few counts were recorded for this clone. J is TRBJ1-6 and V is TRBV9; 10 bases are shared with TRBD1. The CDR3 consists of 15 residues. The V gene's germline CDR1 is SGDLS and CDR2 YYNGEE. With 4 bases clipped from V and 7 bases from J, the junction kept 5 bases outside the gene matches. CDR3 DNA: TGTGCCAGCAGCCCGAGGGACAGGGGAAATTCACCCCTCCACTTT. The encoded protein is CASSPRDRGNSPLHF. Filled out from reference TRBV9 and TRBJ1-6, the complete variable domain reads DSGVTQTPKHLITATGQRVTLRCSPRSGDLSVYWYQQSLDQGLQFLIQYYNGEERAKGNILERFSAQQFPDLHSELNLSSLELGDSALYFCASSPRDRGNSPLHFGNGTRLTVT.

The rearrangement uses TRBV10-3 and TRBJ1-1, with D possibly being TRBD1 (5 bases). V shed 8 bases and J shed 5 bases, with 9 bases lying between them. The CDR3 is 11 amino acids. Germline loops: CDR1 ENHRY, CDR2 SYGVKD. The CDR3 nucleotides read TGTGCCATCGGCAGGGATACTGAAGCTTTCTTT. The encoded protein is CAIGRDTEAFF.

This clone appeared a single time. This sequence joins TRBV5-1 and TRBJ2-7; 9 nucleotides line up with TRBD1. V shed 6 bases, J shed 3 bases, and the junction held 7 bases outside the gene matches. This CDR3 has 14 amino acids. The V gene's germline CDR1 is SGHRS and CDR2 YFSETQ. The chain's CDR3 is CASTLTGGIYEQYF. The CDR3, as DNA: TGCGCCAGCACCCTGACAGGGGGGATCTACGAGCAGTACTTC.

The chain employs TRBV15 and TRBJ2-4; TRBD2 might be the D (5 bases). CDR3 length: 13 residues. Looked up from germline, CDR1 is LNHNV and CDR2 is YYDKDF (reference sequence). Trimming shortened V by 1 base and J by 5 bases, and 6 bases separated the two germline ends. CDR3 protein: CATSRVRENIQYF. The CDR3 DNA reads TGTGCCACCAGCAGAGTGAGGGAAAACATTCAGTACTTC.

This chain uses TRBV27 with TRBJ2-7, with TRBD1 as a possible D gene (5 bases). This CDR3 is built from 13 residues. V lost 3 bases, J lost 2 bases, and 8 bases lay in between. Germline V CDR1 and CDR2: MNHEY, SMNVEV (reference sequence). The CDR3, as DNA: TGTGCCAGCAGTTTCGCCAGGGCCTACGAGCAGTACTTC. Translation: CASSFARAYEQYF.

The chain joins TRBV7-9 to TRBJ2-7, with D uncertain. Germline CDR1 SEHNR, CDR2 FQNEAQ (reference sequence). This CDR3 region has 13 residues. Trimming cost V 5 bases and J 6 bases, with 14 bases left between them. The CDR3 reads CASSLTLAPEQYF. The CDR3 DNA follows: TGTGCCAGCAGCCTGACACTGGCCCCCGAGCAGTACTTC.

This clone occurred a few times. The chain carries TRBV5-1 and TRBJ1-5, with D perhaps TRBD1 (6 bases). Germline CDR1 is SGHRS and CDR2 is YFSETQ. The CDR3 runs to 15 residues. V lost 0 bases, J lost 3 bases, and 10 bases lay in between. CDR3 in DNA: TGCGCCAGCAGCTTGGGGACAGCGACCAATCAGCCCCAGCATTTT. This translates into CASSLGTATNQPQHF.

This clone was detected once. The rearrangement joins TRBV9 to TRBJ2-2; TRBD1 agrees at 9 bases. The V segment lost 4 bases and the J segment 7 bases; nucleotides outside the gene matches: 14. The CDR3 is 17 residues long. Germline values: CDR1 SGDLS, CDR2 YYNGEE. CDR3 DNA: TGTGCCAGCAGCATAAAGGCCCGACAGGGGGTGGGCGGGGAGCTGTTTTTT. Protein product: CASSIKARQGVGGELFF.

The chain has TRBV15 and TRBJ1-2; D perhaps matches TRBD1 (6 bases). CDR1 LNHNV and CDR2 YYDKDF come from the germline V gene (reference sequence). The CDR3 consists of 16 residues. Trimming pared 1 base from V and 3 bases from J, leaving 15 bases between. The DNA of the CDR3 is TGTGCCACCAGCAGAGCCGGACAGCAGAAGTACTATGGCTACACCTTC. The encoded protein is CATSRAGQQKYYGYTF.

Turning to this clone: Other DNA sequences within the sample encode an identical CDR3. This chain joins TRBV28 and TRBJ1-2, with 7 bases that match TRBD1. V lost 3 bases, J lost 2 bases, and 0 bases stayed unmatched. From germline, CDR1 is MDHEN and CDR2 SYDVKM. The CDR3 length is 13 residues. The CDR3 is CASSLGQNYGYTF. Here the CDR3 DNA reads TGTGCCAGCAGTTTGGGACAGAACTATGGCTACACCTTC.

The chain uses TRBV6-5 and TRBJ2-4, with D tentatively TRBD2 (7 bases). The V gene lost 2 bases and the J gene lost 1 base, with 9 bases spanning the gap. This CDR3 has 15 residues. Germline V lookup: CDR1 MNHEY, CDR2 SVGAGI. CDR3 coding DNA: TGTGCCAGCAGTTACGGGAGGGGGGCCAAAAACATTCAGTACTTC. Translating gives CASSYGRGAKNIQYF.

The gene calls are TRBV28 and TRBJ2-1; TRBD2 matches at 7 bases. J was trimmed by 2 bases and V by 11 bases; bases with no gene match: 15. This CDR3 is built from 16 residues. The germline gives CDR1 MDHEN, CDR2 SYDVKM. The CDR3 loop is CASGGTEHNPYNEQFF. For the CDR3, the DNA is TGTGCCTCGGGGGGAACGGAACACAACCCCTACAATGAGCAGTTCTTC.

This clone has only one observation. V gene TRBV18 combines with J gene TRBJ1-6, with D maybe TRBD1 (5 bases). V shed 5 bases and J shed 10 bases, with 9 bases lying between them. Per germline, CDR1 KGHSH and CDR2 LQKENI. This CDR3 region has 12 residues. CDR3 bases: TGTGCCAGCTCATCGGGACTGTCACCCCTCCACTTT. It encodes CASSSGLSPLHF.

The chain employs TRBV6-5 and TRBJ1-1, with D unresolved. V was cut by 2 bases and J by 2 bases, with 12 bases left in between. The germline V gene has CDR1 MNHEY and CDR2 SVGAGI. This CDR3 comprises 15 residues. CDR3 nucleotide sequence: TGTGCCAGCAGTTACCGCCAGACAACAAACACTGAAGCTTTCTTT. It is translated as CASSYRQTTNTEAFF.

The chain couples TRBV5-1 to TRBJ2-7; possible D gene TRBD2, 6 bases. The V end was cut by 4 bases, the J end by 7 bases, with 27 bases between. This CDR3 has 17 amino acids. CDR1 is SGHRS, CDR2 YFSETQ, per germline. CDR3 sequence: CASSPAGSGPRLGEQYF. DNA of the CDR3: TGCGCCAGCAGCCCGGCGGGGTCGGGTCCGAGACTGGGGGAGCAGTACTTC.